A single sample gave rise to the 16 T cell receptor beta chains below, sequenced in a study of CD8 T cells in Susac syndrome. RNA, at about 0.45 to 1 ug, was reverse transcribed with random hexamers. In TCRdb, the immunoSEQ multiplex PCR reads were re-called with MiXCR into one record per CDR3 protein. Of under 200,000 distinct CDR3 sequences listed, 85% to 95% were seen once; the top ten hold about 0.16%. Sequencing was carried out using CD8+ T cells from PBMCs. These TCRs come from a human donor with multiple sclerosis.

The rearrangement links TRBV29-1 to TRBJ2-1; no firm D call. The V end was cut by 1 base, the J end by 9 bases, with 7 bases between. This CDR3 spans 11 amino acids. Germline V gene sequence: CDR1 SQVTM, CDR2 ANQGSEA. Written as DNA, the CDR3 is TGCAGCGTTGAAGGAACCGGTGAGCAGTTCTTC. Amino acid sequence: CSVEGTGEQFF.

The chain uses TRBV7-9 and TRBJ2-5, with D hard to call. Germline V gene lookup returns CDR1 SEHNR and CDR2 FQNEAQ (reference sequence). The CDR3 sequence is 17 residues long. V lost 3 bases and J 3 bases, leaving 20 bases between the germline ends. CDR3 residues: CASSFPQTQSDKETQYF. The CDR3 DNA reads TGTGCCAGCAGCTTCCCACAGACCCAGTCAGATAAAGAGACCCAGTACTTC.

V is TRBV10-3 and J is TRBJ1-2; D may be TRBD1 (6 bases). V shed 0 bases and J shed 6 bases, with 17 bases lying between them. This CDR3 comprises 16 residues. Germline CDR1 and CDR2: ENHRY and SYGVKD. CDR3 sequence reads: CAISESVWAGDDGYTF. The CDR3 DNA is TGTGCCATCAGTGAGTCGGTGTGGGCAGGGGATGATGGCTACACCTTC.

V and J are TRBV28 and TRBJ1-2; 7 bases are shared with TRBD1. After removal of 5 bases from V and 7 bases from J, the junction contained 7 bases not matched to a gene. The CDR3 consists of 13 residues. The V gene's germline CDR1 is MDHEN and CDR2 SYDVKM. CDR3 in amino acids: CASSPQGGFGYTF. Here the CDR3 DNA reads TGTGCCAGCAGTCCCCAGGGGGGCTTTGGCTACACCTTC.

This chain links TRBV9 with TRBJ2-3; D is uncertain. Trimming left V 3 bases short and J 0 bases short, with 8 bases between. CDR3 size: 14 residues. Per the germline V gene, CDR1 is SGDLS and CDR2 is YYNGEE. The CDR3 loop reads CASSAGQSTDTQYF. The CDR3 bases are TGTGCCAGCAGCGCCGGGCAAAGCACAGATACGCAGTATTTT.

DNA for the CDR3: TGCAGCGCCACTGGAGGACAGAACTATGGCTACACCTTC. Translated, it gives CSATGGQNYGYTF. The V and J genes are TRBV29-1 and TRBJ1-2; weak D call: TRBD1 (6 bases). The CDR3 covers 13 residues. The germline V gene has CDR1 SQVTM and CDR2 ANQGSEA. V lost 7 bases and J lost 2, with 14 bases in between.

This chain uses TRBV20-1 with TRBJ2-4, with D uncertain. The CDR3 is 13 residues long. Germline lookup yields CDR1 DFQATT and CDR2 SNEGSKA (reference sequence). The CDR3 protein is CTANGKAKNIQYF. The CDR3 coding sequence is TGCACCGCTAATGGCAAAGCCAAAAACATTCAGTACTTC.

This clonotype was detected a few times. The rearrangement uses TRBV29-1 and TRBJ2-7; TRBD1 matches at 11 bases. There are 12 residues in the CDR3. Germline trimming cut 6 bases from V and 4 bases from J; bases unmatched to any gene: 2. The germline gives CDR1 SQVTM, CDR2 ANQGSEA. The CDR3 region is CSVGTGGYEQYF. As DNA, the CDR3 is TGCAGCGTGGGGACAGGGGGATACGAGCAGTACTTC.

This clonotype turned up a few times. The gene calls are TRBV6-5 and TRBJ1-2; D is uncertain. The germline gives CDR1 MNHEY, CDR2 SVGAGI. Deletions cut 4 bases from V and 0 bases from J, with 6 bases between. This CDR3 comprises 13 residues. The CDR3 sequence: CASSFSSNYGYTF. As DNA, the CDR3 is TGTGCCAGCAGTTTCTCATCTAACTATGGCTACACCTTC.

The sample holds a few counts of this clonotype. The chain couples TRBV9 to TRBJ2-7; TRBD1 agrees at 9 bases. Unmatched junction bases numbered 7, after V lost 0 bases and J lost 3 bases. The CDR3 has 16 amino acids. The germline V gene has CDR1 SGDLS and CDR2 YYNGEE. CDR3 protein: CASSVDPGQGLYEQYF. The CDR3 DNA reads as TGTGCCAGCAGCGTAGACCCCGGACAGGGGCTCTACGAGCAGTACTTC.

In DNA, the CDR3 is TGTGCCAGCGCCATCGGCGGAAACACTGAAGCTTTCTTT. It translates to CASAIGGNTEAFF. The chain uses TRBV9 and TRBJ1-1; D is undetermined. This CDR3 has 13 residues. Germline CDR1 and CDR2: SGDLS and YYNGEE. Deletions cut 7 bases from V and 2 bases from J, with 12 bases between.

This sequence joins TRBV20-1 and TRBJ2-1; a weak D match, TRBD1 (5 bases). V lost 0 bases and J 4 bases, leaving 13 bases between the germline ends. The CDR3 is 15 residues long. Looked up from germline, CDR1 is DFQATT and CDR2 is SNEGSKA (reference sequence). CDR3 sequence (DNA): TGCAGTGCTAGAGAGAGGAAGGGGCAGTACAATGAGCAGTTCTTC. The encoded protein is CSARERKGQYNEQFF.

The chain combines TRBV7-9 with TRBJ2-7; unclear D gene. V was trimmed by 2 bases and J by 6 bases, leaving 8 bases between them. The germline gives CDR1 SEHNR, CDR2 FQNEAQ (reference sequence). The CDR3 length is 12 residues. The DNA of the CDR3 is TGTGCCAGCAGCTTATGGGTTACCGAGCAGTACTTC. It codes for CASSLWVTEQYF.

This rearrangement joins TRBV4-2 to TRBJ2-4; no clear D gene. From germline, CDR1 is LGHNA and CDR2 YNFKEQ. The CDR3 totals 17 residues. V lost 3 bases and J 6 bases, leaving 21 bases between the germline ends. CDR3 region: CASSHPPYGADGNIQYF. CDR3 bases: TGTGCCAGCAGCCATCCACCCTACGGAGCAGATGGAAACATTCAGTACTTC.

The chain links TRBV20-1 to TRBJ2-7, with 8 nucleotides matching TRBD1. The CDR3 runs 17 residues. CDR1 is DFQATT, CDR2 SNEGSKA, per germline (reference sequence). Trimming removed 3 bases from V and 2 bases from J; junction bases left unmatched: 15. This CDR3 is CSASPLGFDRGPYEQYF. The CDR3 DNA reads TGCAGTGCTAGTCCCTTAGGCTTCGACAGGGGTCCCTACGAGCAGTACTTC.

V usage is TRBV4-1 and J usage is TRBJ2-2; no firm D call. There are 12 residues in the CDR3. Germline CDR1 reads MGHRA; CDR2 reads YSYEKL. V lost 4 bases, J lost 1 base, and 1 base lay in between. Here the CDR3 reads CASSRNTGELFF. The CDR3 DNA follows: TGCGCCAGCAGCCGGAACACCGGGGAGCTGTTTTTT.